Listed below are T cell receptor beta chains from one sample, sequenced in a study of blood T cell repertoires in COVID-19. Assay: immunoSEQ multiplex PCR; the TCRdb copy retains only in-frame clones and omits some. This table holds 90,000 to 110,000 clones, 65% to 90% found once. Sequencing was carried out using peripheral blood. Every receptor here comes from a man aged 50 or older with acute or convalescent COVID-19. Both conserved end residues are part of each CDR3. A D gene is named only where the DNA matches it firmly. Clone size appears in some rows only: once, few, many, or a class for an expanded clone.

>-|-|TRBJ2-1|TRBV9
TGTGCCAGCAGCGTAGACAACAGATCTGAGCAGTTCTTC
CASSVDNRSEQFF
>-|-|TRBJ2-7|TRBV5-1
TGCGCCAGCAGCTTGGTTTCAGGCGACGAGCAGTACTTC
CASSLVSGDEQYF
>TRBD2|once|TRBJ2-7|TRBV2
TGTGCCAGCGGTTTGGGACTAGCGGCCCACGAGCAGTACTTC
CASGLGLAAHEQYF
>-|-|TRBJ2-7|TRBV29-1
TGCAGCGTTGAGGAGGACAGAACCTACGAGCAGTACTTC
CSVEEDRTYEQYF
>TRBD1|-|TRBJ1-2|TRBV5-1
TGCGCCAGCAGCTTGGAACAGGGGGCGAGGGATGGCTACACCTTC
CASSLEQGARDGYTF
>-|-|TRBJ2-1|TRBV27
TGTGCCAGCAGTTTCCCCGGGAGCTCCTACAATGAGCAGTTCTTC
CASSFPGSSYNEQFF
>TRBD1|-|TRBJ2-1|TRBV10-3
TGTGCCATCAGCGAAGACAGGGCTCGGAATGAGCAGTTCTTC
CAISEDRARNEQFF
>-|-|TRBJ2-3|TRBV11-3
TGTGCCAGCAGCTTCAGGGTGGGCACAGATACGCAGTATTTT
CASSFRVGTDTQYF
>TRBD2|-|TRBJ2-7|TRBV11-3
TGTGCCAGCAGCTCTTGGACTAGCGGCAGCTCCTACGAGCAGTACTTC
CASSSWTSGSSYEQYF
>-|-|TRBJ2-1|TRBV7-7
TGTGCTAGCAGCATCGGGGGATTTACCTACAATGAGCAGTTCTTC
CASSIGGFTYNEQFF
>-|-|TRBJ2-1|TRBV27
TGTGCCAGCAGTTTATCGGGACTTGCTTACAATGAGCAGTTCTTC
CASSLSGLAYNEQFF
>TRBD1|-|TRBJ1-6|TRBV13
TGTGCCAGCAGCTCCGGACAGGGGGGTTCACCCCTCCACTTT
CASSSGQGGSPLHF
>-|once|TRBJ1-2|TRBV7-3
TGTGCCAGCAGTAAGAGTCCGTTCGGTGACTATGGCTACACCTTC
CASSKSPFGDYGYTF
>-|-|TRBJ2-1|TRBV10-1
TGCGCCAGCAGTGAGTTCCGGTACAATGAGCAGTTCTTC
CASSEFRYNEQFF
>-|once|TRBJ1-2|TRBV19
TGTGCCAGTAGTATAGATCTAAGGACAGCTACGGGCTACACCTTC
CASSIDLRTATGYTF
>TRBD1|-|TRBJ2-7|TRBV5-1
TGCGCCAGCAGCTTGGTGGGGACAGGGTATGACGAGCAGTACTTC
CASSLVGTGYDEQYF
>TRBD1|few|TRBJ1-2|TRBV9
TGTGCCAGCCCCGGACAGGGGGACTTC
CASPGQGDF
>-|-|TRBJ2-3|TRBV7-3
TGTGCCAGTAGAACTAGCCTCGAGGGGGATACGCAGTATTTT
CASRTSLEGDTQYF
>-|-|TRBJ2-7|TRBV28
TGTGCCAGCAGTTTAGGGCGGAACGCGGGGCAGTACTTC
CASSLGRNAGQYF
>-|-|TRBJ2-1|TRBV9
TGTGCCAGCAGCGCGTGGCCAAGAGGTTATGAGCAGTTCTTC
CASSAWPRGYEQFF
>TRBD1|-|TRBJ2-2|TRBV30
TGTGCCTGGAGTGTAATACAGGGGGCCGGGGAGCTGTTTTTT
CAWSVIQGAGELFF
>TRBD1|-|TRBJ1-5|TRBV4-2
TGTGCCAGCAGCCAAGATCGGACAGGGGTATGGCAGCCCCAGCATTTT
CASSQDRTGVWQPQHF
>TRBD1|-|TRBJ1-1|TRBV6-4
TGTGCCAGCAGTATGACAGGGGTCGGCACTGAAGCTTTCTTT
CASSMTGVGTEAFF
>-|-|TRBJ2-1|TRBV2
TGTGCCAGCAATCGAGACGAAATTAGCCATGAGCAGTTCTTC
CASNRDEISHEQFF
>-|-|TRBJ1-1|TRBV6-5
TGTGCCAGCCATGCGGGGGGCCTACTTCATGAAGCTTTCTTT
CASHAGGLLHEAFF
>-|once|TRBJ2-7|TRBV9
TGTGCCAGCAGCGCCCAGGGCGTCGGGTCGTACGAGCAGTACTTC
CASSAQGVGSYEQYF
>-|-|TRBJ2-1|TRBV9
TGTGCCAGCAGCGTAACCAGGGGTTCCTACAATGAGCAGTTCTTC
CASSVTRGSYNEQFF
>TRBD1|-|TRBJ1-2|TRBV24-1
TGTGCCACCAGTGATTTTACTCAAACAGGGGATCTTGGCTACACCTTC
CATSDFTQTGDLGYTF
>-|-|TRBJ1-2|TRBV6-5
TGTGCCAGCAGTTACAGGCCAGGGGATCGAGATGGCTACACCTTC
CASSYRPGDRDGYTF
>-|-|TRBJ2-7|TRBV10-1
TGCGCCAGCAGTGCAAAGGGGATCTACGAGCAGTACTTC
CASSAKGIYEQYF
>TRBD1|-|TRBJ2-3|TRBV10-2
TGCGCCAGCAGTTGGCAGGGGGCGATAGATACGCAGTATTTT
CASSWQGAIDTQYF
>TRBD2|-|TRBJ2-2|TRBV7-2
TGTGCCAGCAGCCAGAGGACTAGCGGGGGCCCCGGGGAGCTGTTTTTT
CASSQRTSGGPGELFF
>TRBD2|-|TRBJ2-7|TRBV6-1
TGTGCCAGCAGTGAAGCCGCGACTAGCGGGAGTTTAGAGCAGTACTTC
CASSEAATSGSLEQYF
>-|-|TRBJ1-4|TRBV6-2/TRBV6-3
TGTGCCAGCAGTTACCGAACAGTTTTTAATGACAAACTGTTTTTT
CASSYRTVFNDKLFF
>-|-|TRBJ1-4|TRBV20-1
TGCAGTGCTAGTACGGCGGGAGAAAAACTGTTTTTT
CSASTAGEKLFF
>TRBD2|-|TRBJ2-7|TRBV6-5
TGTGCCAGCAGCTGGGGGGGTGCGGGAGGCGAGCAGTACTTC
CASSWGGAGGEQYF
>-|-|TRBJ1-1|TRBV5-1
TGCGCCAGCAGCCCCACAGGATCCACTGAAGCTTTCTTT
CASSPTGSTEAFF
>-|-|TRBJ2-7|TRBV2
TGTGCCAGCACCTCCCGGAGGGAAAACTACGAGCAGTACTTC
CASTSRRENYEQYF
>-|-|TRBJ2-3|TRBV3-1/TRBV3-2
TGTGCCAGCAGCCAACCCCGGTTAGCGGCCACAGATACGCAGTATTTT
CASSQPRLAATDTQYF
>-|-|TRBJ2-7|TRBV12-3/TRBV12-4
TGTGCCAGCAGCCCCGCAGGGAACGAGCAGTACTTC
CASSPAGNEQYF
>-|-|TRBJ2-1|TRBV21-1
TGTGCCAGCAGCAAAGTTTACGGGGAAGAGCAGTTCTTC
CASSKVYGEEQFF
>TRBD2|-|TRBJ2-1|TRBV10-3
TGTGCCATCAGGACTAGCGATTACAATGAGCAGTTCTTC
CAIRTSDYNEQFF
>TRBD2|-|TRBJ2-1|TRBV6-1
TGTGCCAGCAGTGAAGCATCCTCAGCGGGGGAGCAGTTCTTC
CASSEASSAGEQFF
>-|-|TRBJ2-7|TRBV6-5
TGTGCCAGCAGACGACAGAGCAGCTCCTACGAGCAGTACTTC
CASRRQSSSYEQYF
>-|-|TRBJ1-5|TRBV28
TGTGCCAGCAGGGCCCCTGGGGGGAGCAATCAGCCCCAGCATTTT
CASRAPGGSNQPQHF
>-|-|TRBJ2-2|TRBV9
TGTGCCAGCAGCGTAGGTCTCACCGGGGAGCTGTTTTTT
CASSVGLTGELFF
>TRBD2|-|TRBJ2-1|TRBV7-3
TGTGCCAGCAGCTTATTCGGGGGGGCCAGGAATGAGCAGTTCTTC
CASSLFGGARNEQFF
>-|-|TRBJ1-1|TRBV2
TGTGCCAGCGGGAAACAGGGCACTGAAGCTTTCTTT
CASGKQGTEAFF
>TRBD1|-|TRBJ2-7|TRBV28
TGTGCCACCTCCTATGGACAGGTGAGAACCTACGAGCAGTACTTC
CATSYGQVRTYEQYF
>-|-|TRBJ2-2|TRBV10-3
TGTGCCATCAAAGCCGGGAGACTTATCGGGGAGCTGTTTTTT
CAIKAGRLIGELFF
>-|-|TRBJ1-2|TRBV14
TGTGCCAGCAGCCAAGTCAACGGAGGCTATGGCTACACCTTC
CASSQVNGGYGYTF
>TRBD2|-|TRBJ2-7|TRBV5-1
TGCGCCAGCAGCTATGAAGGACTAGCGGGGATTTACGAGCAGTACTTC
CASSYEGLAGIYEQYF
>-|few|TRBJ2-1|TRBV29-1
TGCAGCACCCGCCCCAGGGGTAGCGATGAGCAGTTCTTC
CSTRPRGSDEQFF
>TRBD1|-|TRBJ2-1|TRBV19
TGTGCCAGTAAAGATGGACAGGGGTCGGGTGAGCAGTTCTTC
CASKDGQGSGEQFF
>-|-|TRBJ2-1|TRBV5-1
TGCGCCAGCAGCTTGGAGTGGCGGGAATCAAGTTACAATGAGCAGTTCTTC
CASSLEWRESSYNEQFF
>TRBD2|-|TRBJ2-3|TRBV18
TGTGCCAGCTCACCAATGGCTAGCGGGGGTACAGATACGCAGTATTTT
CASSPMASGGTDTQYF
>TRBD1|-|TRBJ2-7|TRBV19
TGTGCCAGTAGTAACCGGGACAGGGGATATTACGAGCAGTACTTC
CASSNRDRGYYEQYF
>TRBD1|-|TRBJ1-2|TRBV6-5
TGTGCCAGCAGAGATGGACAGGGTGACTATGGCTACACCTTC
CASRDGQGDYGYTF